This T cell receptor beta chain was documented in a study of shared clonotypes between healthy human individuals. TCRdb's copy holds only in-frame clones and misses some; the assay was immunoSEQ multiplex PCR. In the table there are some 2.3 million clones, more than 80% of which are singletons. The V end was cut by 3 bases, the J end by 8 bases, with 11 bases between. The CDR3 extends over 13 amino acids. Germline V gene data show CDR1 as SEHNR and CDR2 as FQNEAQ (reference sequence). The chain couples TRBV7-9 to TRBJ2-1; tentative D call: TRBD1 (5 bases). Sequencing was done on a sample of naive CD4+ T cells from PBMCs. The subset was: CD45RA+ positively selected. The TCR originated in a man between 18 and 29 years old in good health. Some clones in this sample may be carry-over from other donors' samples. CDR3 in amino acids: CASSLDQGYEQFF. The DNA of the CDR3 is TGTGCCAGCAGCTTGGATCAGGGCTATGAGCAGTTCTTC.